Sequencing of this T cell receptor (beta chain) was carried out in a study of cytomegalovirus exposure and HLA in healthy donors. Regarding the study as a whole: A later analysis showed that HLA-associated TCR beta chains had undergone more clonal expansion than equally common others. A later analysis linked a missense variant in DCLRE1C to the trimming of TCR beta V and J genes. It emerged from a later analysis that several of the most significant clusters appeared to be linked to common viral pathogens. TRBV6-2, TRBV6-3 and some other V segments were excluded as indistinguishable.

Concerning this clone itself: The target antigen is unknown.

From germline, CDR1 is SGHRS and CDR2 YFSETQ. J gave up 9 bases and V 4 bases, and 15 bases lay outside the gene matches. The CDR3 is 16 residues long. The PCR employed 60 Vbeta primers together with 13 Jbeta primers. The table came from immunoSEQ multiplex PCR; TCRdb's copy has only in-frame clones and leaves some out. The sample includes tens of thousands of clones, approximately 80% of them seen just once. The sample was PBMCs. The sequence derives from a man aged 50-59 years in good health and CMV-seronegative. The J gene is TRBJ2-1, the V gene TRBV5-1; 8 bases map to TRBD2. CDR3 in amino acids: CASSVAQAGVIGEQFF. In nucleotides, the CDR3 is TGCGCCAGCAGCGTGGCGCAAGCGGGAGTTATTGGTGAGCAGTTCTTC.